The present entry profiles one T cell receptor beta chain with its context. The sample holds a few counts of this clonotype. There is no known antigen for this receptor. The junction departs from the called germline gene at one end, perhaps through a read error. The library was obtained by 5' RACE. Sequenced using a NextSeq 500. The TCR library protocol attached unique molecular identifiers to individual cDNA molecules to correct for sequencing error and PCR bias. Both TCR alpha and beta chains were sequenced, and tight co-correlation was observed between alpha and beta sequence abundances in each sample. In the paper's pipeline: V gene, J gene and CDR3 annotation of TCR sequences was performed with Decombinator V4. TCRs were defined as expanded if a significant change between any two time points was detected under a Poisson model with p below 0.0001. Abundances of TCRs were expressed as counts per million after normalisation to the total number of TCRs sequenced in each sample. MAIT TCRs were defined by TRAV1-2 paired with TRAJ12, TRAJ20 or TRAJ33, and iNKT TCRs by TRAV10 paired with TRAJ18. VDJdb, accessed on 1 November 2021, was searched for TCRs annotated for CMV, EBV and SARS-CoV-2, and TCRs annotated for more than one antigen were excluded. TCRdb trimmed the raw reads at Q25, called clones with MiXCR and kept productive beta chains. CDR3 protein duplicates are merged, each entry listing the most common genes and DNA. TCRdb's processing, not the authors' own work, is the source of the V and J calls. This sample holds about 110,000 distinct CDR3 sequences; roughly 12% were observed only once. The biggest ten clones account for less than 4.5% of the sample.

This entry comes from a study of early T cells in non-severe SARS-CoV-2 infection (dated by TCRdb to the early 2020s). With regard to the full study: Because TCR sequencing was done on bulk RNA from unsorted whole blood, the alpha and beta chains could not be paired. What the work shows at the level of the full study, not this receptor alone: VDJdb matching was skewed toward anti-spike CD8 responses, so virus-specific expansions were likely underestimated and private and CD4 specificities were missed.

This was a case-control study nested in a cohort of healthcare workers in London, UK, who had nasopharyngeal swab PCR tests and blood samples taken every week. Healthcare workers were enrolled in the week of the UK lockdown, from 23 to 31 March 2020, and were followed every week for up to roughly 15 weeks. The CDR3 starts with the cysteine, ends with the phenylalanine, and has 14 residues. Only the CDR3 region is kept as DNA, spanning 42 bases read in frame from base 1. CDR1 SGHRS and CDR2 YFSETQ were looked up in the germline V gene. Here the sequenced sample was whole blood, taken at baseline. This sequence was found in an adult who was a healthcare worker with PCR-confirmed SARS-CoV-2 infection or an uninfected control (not recorded which). Recombination connected TRBV5-1 to TRBJ2-3; the D gene lacks a confident call. CDR3 sequence: CASSLGRRTSSTRF. In nucleotides, the sequence is TGCGCCAGCAGCTTGGGAAGGCGGACCAGCTCCACGAGGTTT.